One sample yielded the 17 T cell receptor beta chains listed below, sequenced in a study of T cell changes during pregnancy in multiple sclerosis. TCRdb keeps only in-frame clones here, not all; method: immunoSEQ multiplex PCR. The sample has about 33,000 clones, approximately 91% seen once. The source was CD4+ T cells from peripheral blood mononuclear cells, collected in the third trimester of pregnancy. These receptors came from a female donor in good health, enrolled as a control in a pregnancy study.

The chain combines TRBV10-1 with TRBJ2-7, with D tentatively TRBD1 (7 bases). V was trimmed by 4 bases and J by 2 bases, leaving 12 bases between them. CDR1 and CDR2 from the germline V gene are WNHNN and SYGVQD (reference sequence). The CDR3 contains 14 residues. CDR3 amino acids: CASSGTRGAYEQYF. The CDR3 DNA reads TGCGCCAGCAGTGGGACCAGGGGGGCCTACGAGCAGTACTTC.

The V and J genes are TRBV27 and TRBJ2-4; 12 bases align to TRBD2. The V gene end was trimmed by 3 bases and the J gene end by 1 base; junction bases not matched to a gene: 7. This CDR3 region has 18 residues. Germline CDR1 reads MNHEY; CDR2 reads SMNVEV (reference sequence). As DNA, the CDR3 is TGTGCCAGCAGTTTTAAACTAGCGGGGGGTTCCGCCAAAAACATTCAGTACTTC. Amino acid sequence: CASSFKLAGGSAKNIQYF.

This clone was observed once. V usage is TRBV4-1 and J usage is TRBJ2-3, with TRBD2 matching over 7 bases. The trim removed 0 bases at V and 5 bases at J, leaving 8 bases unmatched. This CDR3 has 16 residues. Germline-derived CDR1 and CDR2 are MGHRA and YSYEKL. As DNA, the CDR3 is TGCGCCAGCAGCCAAGATGGGGAGGGTTTGGGAGATACGCAGTATTTT. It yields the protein CASSQDGEGLGDTQYF.

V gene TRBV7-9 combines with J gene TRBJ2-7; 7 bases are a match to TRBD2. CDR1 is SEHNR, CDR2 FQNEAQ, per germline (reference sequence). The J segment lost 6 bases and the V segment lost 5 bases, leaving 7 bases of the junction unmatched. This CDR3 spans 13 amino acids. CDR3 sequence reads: CASSPSGSAEQYF. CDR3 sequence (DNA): TGTGCCAGCAGCCCTAGCGGTAGTGCCGAGCAGTACTTC.

As DNA, the CDR3 is TGTGCCAGCAGTGGTCGGCTAGCGGGAGGTTGGTACACCGGGGAGCTGTTTTTT. This encodes CASSGRLAGGWYTGELFF. This sequence joins TRBV2 and TRBJ2-2, with 11 positions matching TRBD2. Unmatched junction bases numbered 10, after V lost 4 bases and J lost 3 bases. The V gene's germline CDR1 is SNHLY and CDR2 FYNNEI. This CDR3 comprises 18 residues.

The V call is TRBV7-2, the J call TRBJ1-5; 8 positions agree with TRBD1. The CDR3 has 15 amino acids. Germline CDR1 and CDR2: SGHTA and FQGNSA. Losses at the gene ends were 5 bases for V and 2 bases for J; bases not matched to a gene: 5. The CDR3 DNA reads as TGTGCCAGCAGCAGGACAGGGACTGGCAATCAGCCCCAGCATTTT. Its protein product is CASSRTGTGNQPQHF.

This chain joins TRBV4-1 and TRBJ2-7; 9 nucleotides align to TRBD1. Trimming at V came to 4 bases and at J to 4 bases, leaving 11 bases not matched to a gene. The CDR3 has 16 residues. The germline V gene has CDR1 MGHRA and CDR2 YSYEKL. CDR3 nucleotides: TGCGCCAGCAGCCCCCGGGACAGGGTAATGGAATACGAGCAGTACTTC. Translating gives CASSPRDRVMEYEQYF.

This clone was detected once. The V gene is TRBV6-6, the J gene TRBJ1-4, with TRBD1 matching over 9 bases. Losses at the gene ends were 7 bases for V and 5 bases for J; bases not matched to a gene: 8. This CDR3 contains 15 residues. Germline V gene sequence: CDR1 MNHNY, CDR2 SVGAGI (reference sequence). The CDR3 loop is CASTPDRGSNEKLFF. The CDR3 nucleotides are TGTGCCAGCACCCCGGACAGGGGTTCGAATGAAAAACTGTTTTTT.

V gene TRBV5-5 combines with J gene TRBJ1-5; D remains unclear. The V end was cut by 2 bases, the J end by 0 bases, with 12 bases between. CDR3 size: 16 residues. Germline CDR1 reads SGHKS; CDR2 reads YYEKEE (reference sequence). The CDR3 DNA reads TGTGCCAGCAGCTTCAAGGACGGAGGTAGCAATCAGCCCCAGCATTTT. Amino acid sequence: CASSFKDGGSNQPQHF.

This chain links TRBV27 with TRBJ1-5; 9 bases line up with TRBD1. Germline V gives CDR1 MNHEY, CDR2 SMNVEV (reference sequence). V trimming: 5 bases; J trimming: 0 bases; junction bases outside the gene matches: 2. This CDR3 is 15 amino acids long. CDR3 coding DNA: TGTGCCAGCAGTCGGACAGGGGATAGCAATCAGCCCCAGCATTTT. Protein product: CASSRTGDSNQPQHF.

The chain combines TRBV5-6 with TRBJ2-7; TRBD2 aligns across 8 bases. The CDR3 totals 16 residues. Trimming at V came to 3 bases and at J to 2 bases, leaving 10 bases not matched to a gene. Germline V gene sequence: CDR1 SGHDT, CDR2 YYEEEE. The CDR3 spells CASSSLSGSRAYEQYF. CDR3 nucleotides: TGTGCCAGCAGCTCCCTCAGCGGGAGCCGGGCCTACGAGCAGTACTTC.

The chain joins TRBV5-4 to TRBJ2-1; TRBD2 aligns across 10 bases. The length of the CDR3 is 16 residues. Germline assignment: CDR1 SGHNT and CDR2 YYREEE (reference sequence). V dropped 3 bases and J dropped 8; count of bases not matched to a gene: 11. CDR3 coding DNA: TGTGCCAGCAGCTCTCCGGGACAAGCGGGGGGGCATGAGCAGTTCTTC. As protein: CASSSPGQAGGHEQFF.

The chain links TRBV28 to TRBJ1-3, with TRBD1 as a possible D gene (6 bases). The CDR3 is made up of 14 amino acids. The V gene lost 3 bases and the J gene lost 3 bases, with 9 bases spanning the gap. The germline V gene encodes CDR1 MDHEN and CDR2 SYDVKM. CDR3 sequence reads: CASSFRRGGNTIYF. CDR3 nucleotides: TGTGCCAGCAGTTTTCGCAGGGGTGGAAACACCATATATTTT. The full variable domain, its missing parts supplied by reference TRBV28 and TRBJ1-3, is DVKVTQSSRYLVKRTGEKVFLECVQDMDHENMFWYRQDPGLGLRLIYFSYDVKMKEKGDIPEGYSVSREKKERFSLILESASTNQTSMYLCASSFRRGGNTIYFGEGSWLTVV.

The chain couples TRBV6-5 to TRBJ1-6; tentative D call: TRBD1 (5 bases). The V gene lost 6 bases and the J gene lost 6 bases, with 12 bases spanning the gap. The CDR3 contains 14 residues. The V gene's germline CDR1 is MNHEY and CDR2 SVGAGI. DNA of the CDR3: TGTGCCAGCAGCCTTAGGGGCCCTAATTCACCCCTCCACTTT. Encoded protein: CASSLRGPNSPLHF.

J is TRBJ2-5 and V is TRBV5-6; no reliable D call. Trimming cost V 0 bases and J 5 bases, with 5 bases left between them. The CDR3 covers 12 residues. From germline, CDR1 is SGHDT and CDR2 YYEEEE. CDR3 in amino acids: CASSLGYETQYF. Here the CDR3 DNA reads TGTGCCAGCAGCTTGGGCTATGAGACCCAGTACTTC. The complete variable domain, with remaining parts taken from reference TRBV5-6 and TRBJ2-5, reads DAGVTQSPTHLIKTRGQQVTLRCSPKSGHDTVSWYQQALGQGPQFIFQYYEEEERQRGNFPDRFSGHQFPNYSSELNVNALLLGDSALYLCASSLGYETQYFGPGTRLLVL.

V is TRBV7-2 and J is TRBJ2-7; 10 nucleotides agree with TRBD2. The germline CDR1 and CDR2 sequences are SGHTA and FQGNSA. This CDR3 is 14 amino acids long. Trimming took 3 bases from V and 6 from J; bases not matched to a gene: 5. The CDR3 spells CASSLYSGGAEQYF. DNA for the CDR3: TGTGCCAGCAGCTTGTACAGCGGGGGGGCCGAGCAGTACTTC.

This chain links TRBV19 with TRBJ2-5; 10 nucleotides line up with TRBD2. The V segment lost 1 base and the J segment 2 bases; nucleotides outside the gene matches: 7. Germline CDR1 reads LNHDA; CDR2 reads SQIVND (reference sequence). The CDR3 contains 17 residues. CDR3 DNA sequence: TGTGCCAGTAGTATAGCCCTAGCGGGAGCAGGACAAGAGACCCAGTACTTC. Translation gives CASSIALAGAGQETQYF.